These 19 T cell receptor beta chains share one sample of origin, sequenced in a study of blood T cell repertoires in COVID-19 (dated by TCRdb to the early 2020s). Libraries were made using the immunoSEQ multiplex PCR assay. TCRdb carries this immuneACCESS record with in-frame sequences only. Its versions omit some clonotypes, under half of them owing to an unresolved V gene in the studies checked, with the rest unexplained. The sample yields roughly 260,000 clones; about 85% were counted once. The ten largest clones take up 4% of the sample. Material: peripheral blood. All receptors derive from a man aged 60 to 69 who had recovered from COVID-19.

The chain has TRBV29-1 and TRBJ2-4; the D gene is possibly TRBD1 (6 bases). This CDR3 contains 14 residues. The germline V gene has CDR1 SQVTM and CDR2 ANQGSEA. Trimming shortened V by 3 bases and J by 5 bases, and 14 bases separated the two germline ends. The CDR3 DNA is TGCAGCGTTGACCATGGACAGTTCGAAAACATTCAGTACTTC. Encoded protein: CSVDHGQFENIQYF.

The chain is built from TRBV18 and TRBJ2-5; weak D call: TRBD2 (7 bases). The CDR3 length is 14 residues. Trimming took off 6 bases at V and 4 bases at J, with 15 bases between the two ends. Germline V gives CDR1 KGHSH, CDR2 LQKENI. The CDR3 protein is CASSREGVGETQYF. The CDR3 nucleotides read TGTGCCAGCTCGAGGGAGGGGGTCGGAGAGACCCAGTACTTC.

V and J are TRBV7-9 and TRBJ2-3, with D possibly TRBD1 on 6 matching bases. The CDR3 is 14 residues long. V lost 5 bases to trimming and J lost 3 bases, with 12 bases between them. Germline V gene lookup returns CDR1 SEHNR and CDR2 FQNEAQ (reference sequence). In DNA form, the CDR3 reads TGTGCCAGCAGCCAGGGGCCTGTGACAGATACGCAGTATTTT. Protein sequence: CASSQGPVTDTQYF. Using reference TRBV7-9 and TRBJ2-3 for the parts outside the CDR3, the full variable domain is DTGVSQNPRHKITKRGQNVTFRCDPISEHNRLYWYRQTLGQGPEFLTYFQNEAQLEKSRLLSDRFSAERPKGSFSTLEIQRTEQGDSAMYLCASSQGPVTDTQYFGPGTRLTVL.

This clone appeared a few times. As DNA, the CDR3 is TGCGCCAGCAGCTTGGTCACGACTAATGAGCAGTTCTTC. Translating it yields CASSLVTTNEQFF. This sequence joins TRBV5-1 and TRBJ2-1; D gene unclear. V lost 0 bases to trimming and J lost 7 bases, with 8 bases between them. This CDR3 is built from 13 residues. CDR1 and CDR2 from the germline V gene are SGHRS and YFSETQ.

The rearrangement joins TRBV6-5 to TRBJ2-1; a weak D match, TRBD2 (5 bases). Germline CDR1 and CDR2: MNHEY and SVGAGI. V lost 6 bases and J 4 bases, leaving 13 bases between the germline ends. CDR3 size: 14 residues. CDR3: CASRRETTYNEQFF. The DNA for the CDR3 is TGTGCCAGCAGGAGGGAGACTACTTACAATGAGCAGTTCTTC.

The rearrangement joins TRBV7-8 to TRBJ1-5; a weak D match, TRBD1 (6 bases). The CDR3 runs 18 residues. Trimming cost V 6 bases and J 7 bases, with 28 bases left between them. Germline-derived CDR1 and CDR2 are SGHVS and FQNEAQ. The CDR3 is CASSLGQGVGGGHQPQHF. The CDR3 bases are TGTGCCAGCAGTCTCGGGCAGGGTGTAGGGGGGGGGCACCAGCCCCAGCATTTT.

V is TRBV27 and J is TRBJ1-1; 9 bases fit TRBD1. The ends lost 6 bases at V and 0 bases at J; junction bases unmatched: 8. This CDR3 has 16 amino acids. Germline CDR1 MNHEY, CDR2 SMNVEV (reference sequence). The CDR3 nucleotides read TGTGCCAGCAGCCCCAGACAGGGGGGATTGAACACTGAAGCTTTCTTT. Translation: CASSPRQGGLNTEAFF.

V is TRBV5-8 and J is TRBJ2-7, with D tentatively TRBD1 (6 bases). There are 13 residues in the CDR3. V lost 4 bases and J lost 7, with 15 bases in between. CDR1 SGHTS and CDR2 YDEGEE come from the germline V gene. In DNA form, the CDR3 reads TGTGCCAGCAGCCAAACCGGAAGGGGGGAGCAGTACTTC. It specifies CASSQTGRGEQYF.

This clone was seen a single time. This chain connects TRBV11-2 to TRBJ1-2; D is unclear. Trimming cost V 7 bases and J 3 bases, with 15 bases left between them. CDR3 length: 14 residues. Per the germline V gene, CDR1 is SGHAT and CDR2 is FQNNGV. The CDR3 bases are TGTGCCAGCACCCCGGTCGGGTGGGACTATGGCTACACCTTC. This translates into CASTPVGWDYGYTF.

The chain links TRBV6-5 to TRBJ2-7; 11 bases map to TRBD1. The V gene end was trimmed by 2 bases and the J gene end by 6 bases; junction bases not matched to a gene: 6. This CDR3 contains 15 residues. Germline CDR1 is MNHEY and CDR2 is SVGAGI. The CDR3 DNA sequence: TGTGCCAGCAGTTACCCCGGACAGGGGGCAAGCGAGCAGTACTTC. This encodes CASSYPGQGASEQYF.

The chain has TRBV7-3 and TRBJ1-2, with 7 nucleotides matching TRBD1. The length of the CDR3 is 15 residues. The germline V gene encodes CDR1 SGHTA and CDR2 FQGTGA. J gave up 6 bases and V 2 bases, and 9 bases lay outside the gene matches. CDR3 region: CASSLFGTDRNGYTF. CDR3 nucleotide sequence: TGTGCCAGCAGCTTATTCGGGACAGACCGAAATGGCTACACCTTC.

The chain uses TRBV3-1 (or the pseudogene TRBV3-2) and TRBJ1-1; 10 positions agree with TRBD1. The CDR3 has 15 residues. Germline trimming cut 6 bases from V and 4 bases from J; bases unmatched to any gene: 8. The germline CDR1 and CDR2 sequences are LGHDT and YNNKEL (reference sequence). The CDR3 region has the DNA TGTGCCAGCAGATATCGACAGGGGGCGGGCACTGAAGCTTTCTTT. Translation gives CASRYRQGAGTEAFF.

CDR3 DNA: TGTGCCAGCAGCCAGTTGATGACAGGGAAACAATTCTCCTACAATGAGCAGTTCTTC. Amino acids: CASSQLMTGKQFSYNEQFF. V gene TRBV4-2 combines with J gene TRBJ2-1; 7 bases agree with TRBD1. The CDR3 is 19 amino acids. Germline CDR1 LGHNA, CDR2 YNFKEQ. V was clipped by 3 bases and J by 0 bases; unmatched bases: 14.

The chain employs TRBV19 and TRBJ1-5, with D perhaps matching TRBD1 (6 bases). V was cut by 9 bases and J by 3 bases, with 12 bases left in between. Germline V gene sequence: CDR1 LNHDA, CDR2 SQIVND (reference sequence). The CDR3 is made up of 13 amino acids. In DNA, the CDR3 is TGTGCCAGCAGTGGACAGAACAATCAGCCCCAGCATTTT. Translating it yields CASSGQNNQPQHF.

Note on this clone: The identical CDR3 is also encoded by other nucleotide sequences in the sample. V and J are TRBV6-5 and TRBJ1-3; D possibly corresponds to TRBD1 (6 bases). The CDR3 has 13 residues. Germline CDR1 reads MNHEY; CDR2 reads SVGAGI. V lost 5 bases, J lost 3 bases, and 8 bases lay in between. CDR3 region: CASSTGFGNTIYF. The CDR3 DNA reads TGTGCCAGCAGTACAGGGTTTGGAAACACCATATATTTT.

This chain uses TRBV4-2 with TRBJ1-6, with 9 bases that match TRBD1. There are 17 residues in the CDR3. J gave up 14 bases and V 0 bases, and 14 bases lay outside the gene matches. Per germline, CDR1 LGHNA and CDR2 YNFKEQ. Written as DNA, the CDR3 is TGTGCCAGCAGCCAAGATTCAAGGTCGGACAGGGGTTTTTCCCTCCACTTT. This codes for CASSQDSRSDRGFSLHF.

This clone was recorded a few times. The rearrangement joins TRBV6-6 to TRBJ2-7; 9 bases are a match to TRBD1. The CDR3 consists of 14 residues. With 8 bases clipped from V and 5 bases from J, the junction kept 10 bases outside the gene matches. Germline lookup yields CDR1 MNHNY and CDR2 SVGAGI (reference sequence). CDR3 DNA: TGTGCCAGCGATATTGGGGGACAGGGTGACGAGCAGTACTTC. Translating it yields CASDIGGQGDEQYF.

The genes are TRBV4-2 and TRBJ1-2, with D unresolved. V lost 1 base, J lost 4 bases, and 16 bases lay in between. CDR1 and CDR2 from the germline V gene are LGHNA and YNFKEQ. The CDR3 covers 16 residues. CDR3 bases: TGTGCCAGCAGCCAAGGAGTTGAGGGTAACGGCTATGGCTACACCTTC. Residues: CASSQGVEGNGYGYTF.

V gene TRBV27 combines with J gene TRBJ1-5; 7 bases align to TRBD1. Germline V lookup: CDR1 MNHEY, CDR2 SMNVEV (reference sequence). The CDR3 is 12 amino acids. With V trimmed by 8 bases and J by 6 bases, 4 bases remained unmatched. The CDR3 region is CASQGGGQPQHF. The CDR3 bases are TGTGCCAGCCAGGGGGGAGGTCAGCCCCAGCATTTT.